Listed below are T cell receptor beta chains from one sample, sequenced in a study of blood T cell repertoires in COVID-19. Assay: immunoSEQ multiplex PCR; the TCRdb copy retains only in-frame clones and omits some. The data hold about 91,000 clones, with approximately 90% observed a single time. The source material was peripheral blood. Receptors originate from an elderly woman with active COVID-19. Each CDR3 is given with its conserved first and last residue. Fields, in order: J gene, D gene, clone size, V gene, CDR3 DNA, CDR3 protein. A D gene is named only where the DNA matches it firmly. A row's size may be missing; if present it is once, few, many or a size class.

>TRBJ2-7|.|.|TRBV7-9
TGTGCCAGCAGCTTACAGGGGTCTTCCTACGAGCAGTACTTC
CASSLQGSSYEQYF
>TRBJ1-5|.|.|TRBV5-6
TGTGCCAGCAGCTTGGGGGCAGGCAGGTATGGGCAGCCCCAGCATTTT
CASSLGAGRYGQPQHF
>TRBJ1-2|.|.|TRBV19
TGTGCCAGTGAAGGACTGAACTATGGCTACACCTTC
CASEGLNYGYTF
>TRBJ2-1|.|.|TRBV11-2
TGTGCCAGCATCAATCGAGGGGGGCAGTTCTTC
CASINRGGQFF
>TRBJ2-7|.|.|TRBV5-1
TGCGCCAGCAGCTTAGACAACTACGAGCAGTACTTC
CASSLDNYEQYF
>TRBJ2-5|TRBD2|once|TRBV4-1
TGCGCCAGCAGCCAAGGGAGGTTGGGAGGGCGGGCCCAAGAGACCCAGTACTTC
CASSQGRLGGRAQETQYF
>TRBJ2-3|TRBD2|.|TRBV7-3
TGTGCCAGCAGCCCTGGGACTAGCGGTAATACGCAGTATTTT
CASSPGTSGNTQYF
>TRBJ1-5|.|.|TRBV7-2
TGTGCCAGCAGCCGAGGACAGAATCAGCCCCAGCATTTT
CASSRGQNQPQHF
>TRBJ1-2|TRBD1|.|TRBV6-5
TGTGCCAGCTTAGGCAGGGGGCTTTTTGGCTACACCTTC
CASLGRGLFGYTF
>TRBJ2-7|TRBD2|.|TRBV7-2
TGTGCCAGCAGCTTCGGAGGGACTAGCGGGCACTACGAGCAGTACTTC
CASSFGGTSGHYEQYF
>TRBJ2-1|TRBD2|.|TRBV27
TGTGCCACCATTCATGCGGGAGGAGGCAATGAGCAGTTCTTC
CATIHAGGGNEQFF
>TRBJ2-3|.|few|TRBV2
TGTGCCAGCAGTTTCGGGGGAAGGGCAACCCATACGCAGTATTTT
CASSFGGRATHTQYF
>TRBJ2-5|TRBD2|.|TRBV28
TGTGCCAGCAGTTTAGGGTGGACTAGCGGAGCCCAAGAGACCCAGTACTTC
CASSLGWTSGAQETQYF
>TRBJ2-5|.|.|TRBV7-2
TGTGCCAGCAGCTGGGCACGACCCGAAGAGACCCAGTACTTC
CASSWARPEETQYF
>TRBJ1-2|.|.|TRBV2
TGTGCCAATACCCCCGGGGGGCGCGGTGGTGGTGGCTACACCTTC
CANTPGGRGGGGYTF
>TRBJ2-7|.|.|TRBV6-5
TGTGCCAGCAGTACGGGGAGCCTGATCTACGAGCAGTACTTC
CASSTGSLIYEQYF
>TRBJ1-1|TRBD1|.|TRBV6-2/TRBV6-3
TGTGCCAGCAGTTTCAACAGGGGGAACACTGAAGCTTTCTTT
CASSFNRGNTEAFF
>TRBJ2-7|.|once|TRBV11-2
TGTGCCAGCAGCTTAGATAGATGGTCCCACGAGCAGTACTTC
CASSLDRWSHEQYF
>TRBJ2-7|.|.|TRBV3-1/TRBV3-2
TGTGCCAGCAGCCGCGTCTCCTACGAGCAGTACTTC
CASSRVSYEQYF
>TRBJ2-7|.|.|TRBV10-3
TGTGCCGCCTCGACCGGGAGACACGGCAGAGACGAGCAGTACTTC
CAASTGRHGRDEQYF
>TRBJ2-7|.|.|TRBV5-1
TGCGCCAGCAGAACGGGACAACTTAACACTCTCTACGAGCAGTACTTC
CASRTGQLNTLYEQYF
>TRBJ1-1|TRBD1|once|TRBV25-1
TGTGCCAGCAGCTCTCTAGGAGGGGGCGCGAGCGCAAACACTGAAGCTTTCTTT
CASSSLGGGASANTEAFF
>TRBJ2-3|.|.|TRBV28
TGTGCCAGCAGTCCCCTTAGGGGTACAGATACGCAGTATTTT
CASSPLRGTDTQYF
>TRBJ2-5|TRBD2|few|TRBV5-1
TGCGCCAGCAGCTTTGCGGGGGAAGAGACCCAGTACTTC
CASSFAGEETQYF
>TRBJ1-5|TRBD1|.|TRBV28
TGTGCCAGCAGATTGAGGGACAGAGTAAATCAGCCCCAGCATTTT
CASRLRDRVNQPQHF
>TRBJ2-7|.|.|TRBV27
TGTGCCAGCAGTTTACATGGCGGGGATATCTCCTACGAGCAGTACTTC
CASSLHGGDISYEQYF
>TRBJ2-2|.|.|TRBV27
TGTGCCAGCAGTTTACAGGGAGGAGCCGGGGAGCTGTTTTTT
CASSLQGGAGELFF
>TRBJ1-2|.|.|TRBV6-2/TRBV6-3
TGTGCCAGCAGTTACTCGGAGGATGGCTACACCTTC
CASSYSEDGYTF
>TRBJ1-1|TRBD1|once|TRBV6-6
TGTGCCAGCTGGTGGACAGGGAGCACTGAAGCTTTCTTT
CASWWTGSTEAFF
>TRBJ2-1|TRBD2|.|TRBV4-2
TGTGCCAGCAGCCCGAGACTAGCGGGAGCAAGCAACAATGAGCAGTTCTTC
CASSPRLAGASNNEQFF
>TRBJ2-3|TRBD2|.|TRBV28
TGTGCCAGCAGTTTATTCGCTAGCGGGAGCACAGATACGCAGTATTTT
CASSLFASGSTDTQYF
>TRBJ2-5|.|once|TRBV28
.
CASSSSGHRETQYF
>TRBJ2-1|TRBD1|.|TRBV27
TGTGCCAGCCGATTCGGACAGGGTGCCTACAATGAGCAGTTCTTC
CASRFGQGAYNEQFF
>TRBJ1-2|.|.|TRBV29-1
TGCAGCGCCTTCAACCTAGCTAACTATGGCTACACCTTC
CSAFNLANYGYTF
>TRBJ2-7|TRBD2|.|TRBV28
TGTGCCAGCAGCCTACCCGGGACTAGCGGAGCCTACGAGCAGTACTTC
CASSLPGTSGAYEQYF
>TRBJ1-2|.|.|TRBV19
TGTGCCAGTAGTATACTCCGGACAACCACTAACTATGGCTACACCTTC
CASSILRTTTNYGYTF
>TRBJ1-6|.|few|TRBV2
TGTGCCAGCAGTGAGACCGACCCCAGCGGTTCACCCCTCCACTTT
CASSETDPSGSPLHF
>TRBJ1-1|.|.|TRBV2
TGTGCCAGCACCCTAACTTGGGGGGACACTGAAGCTTTCTTT
CASTLTWGDTEAFF
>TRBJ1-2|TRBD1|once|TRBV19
TGTGCCAGTAGTACCTCAGGACAGGGCGGTGGCGGCTACACCTTC
CASSTSGQGGGGYTF
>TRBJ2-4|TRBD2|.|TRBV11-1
TGTGCCAGCAGCTTAGCGTTGGGACTAGGGAATTTCGACATTCAGTACTTC
CASSLALGLGNFDIQYF
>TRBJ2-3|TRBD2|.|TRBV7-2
TGTGCCAGCAGCTTAGGTTACCTAGCGGTCACCCTCTTCACAGATACGCAGTATTTT
CASSLGYLAVTLFTDTQYF
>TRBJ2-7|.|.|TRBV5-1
TGCGCCAGCTCCGGGGGCGGGAGATCGGGCGAGCAGTACTTC
CASSGGGRSGEQYF
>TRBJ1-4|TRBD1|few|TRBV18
TGTGCCAGCCGAAGGGGGCAAGGTGAAAAACTGTTTTTT
CASRRGQGEKLFF
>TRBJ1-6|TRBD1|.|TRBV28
TGTGCCAGCAGTAGGGGGCTTATGGGTTCACCCCTCCACTTT
CASSRGLMGSPLHF
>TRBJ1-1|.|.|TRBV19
TGTGCCAGTAGTATTGGGGCAGGGAAGGAAGCTTTCTTT
CASSIGAGKEAFF
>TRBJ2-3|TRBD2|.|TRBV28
TGTGCCAGCAACCTAGCGGGAGTCGGAGATACGCAGTATTTT
CASNLAGVGDTQYF
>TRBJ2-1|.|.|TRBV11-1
TGTGCCAGCTGTTGTACTTCCTACAATGAGCAGTTCTTC
CASCCTSYNEQFF
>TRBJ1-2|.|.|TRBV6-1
TGTGCCAGCAGAGAAGACAGTTCTTATAACTATGGCTACACCTTC
CASREDSSYNYGYTF
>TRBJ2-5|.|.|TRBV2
TGTGCCAGCAGTCCCCCGTCCTCCCGGGGAGAGACCCAGTACTTC
CASSPPSSRGETQYF
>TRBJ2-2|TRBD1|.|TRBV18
TGTGCCAGCTTAAGACAGGGTCGAGGCACCGGGGAGCTGTTTTTT
CASLRQGRGTGELFF
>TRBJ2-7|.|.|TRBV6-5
TGTGCCAGCAGCTATTCAGGGGGACTTATCTACGAGCAGTACTTC
CASSYSGGLIYEQYF
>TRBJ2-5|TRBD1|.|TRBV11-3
TGTGCCAGCAGCTCAGGACAGGGCGAGGAGGAGACCCAGTACTTC
CASSSGQGEEETQYF
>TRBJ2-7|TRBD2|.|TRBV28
TGTGCCAGCAGTGCCTGGGGGGGGACCTACGAGCAGTACTTC
CASSAWGGTYEQYF
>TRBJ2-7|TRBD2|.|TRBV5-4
TGTGCCAGCAGCTCTCCGGGAGGGCTGGAGCAGTACTTC
CASSSPGGLEQYF
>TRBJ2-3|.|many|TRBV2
TGTGCCAGCAGGGAGTGGCCCAGCACAGATACGCAGTATTTT
CASREWPSTDTQYF
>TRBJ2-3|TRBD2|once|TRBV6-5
TGTGCCAGCAGCCCCGCGGGGAGGGGAATAGATACGCAGTATTTT
CASSPAGRGIDTQYF
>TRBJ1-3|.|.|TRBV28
TGTGCCAGCAGTTCCTTATTCAGCTCTGGAAACACCATATATTTT
CASSSLFSSGNTIYF
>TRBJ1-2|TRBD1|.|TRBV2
TGTGCCAGCAGTGAAGGGACAGGGGGCATGCGGGGCTACACCTTC
CASSEGTGGMRGYTF
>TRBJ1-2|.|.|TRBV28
TGTGCCAGCAGTAATTATAGGGGGGGCTACACCTTC
CASSNYRGGYTF
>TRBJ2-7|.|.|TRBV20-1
TGCAGTGCTAGTTATGGAGGATACGAGCAGTACTTC
CSASYGGYEQYF